The entry that follows covers one TCR beta chain sequence. Antigen: not known. This record belongs to a study of OX40 agonist ivuxolimab in advanced cancers. Overall study findings and caveats: Dosing at 0.1 to 3.0 mg/kg was accompanied by clonal expansion of CD4+ and CD8+ blood T cells by week 6. On average, CD8+ T cells had more expanded clones than CD4+.

Peripheral blood came from all dose cohorts at three timepoints. Data came from immunoSEQ multiplex PCR; TCRdb stores just in-frame clones and leaves some out. The table lists approximately 98,000 clones, about four fifths of them singletons, with around 5% in the top ten. Sequenced here: CD4+ or CD8+ T cells sorted from blood, sampled in a trial of the OX40 agonist ivuxolimab. The receptor was isolated from an adult with an advanced solid tumor such as melanoma, head and neck, liver or kidney cancer.

The CDR3 is CASSQDIASSSYEQYF. The CDR3 region has the DNA TGCGCCAGCAGCCAAGATATAGCGTCTAGCTCCTACGAGCAGTACTTC. This chain joins TRBV4-1 and TRBJ2-7; weak D call: TRBD2 (5 bases). The CDR3 consists of 16 residues. Germline V gene lookup returns CDR1 MGHRA and CDR2 YSYEKL. Trimming took off 0 bases at V and 0 bases at J, with 12 bases between the two ends.